Described below is a single T cell receptor (beta chain) sequence and its context. Its target is unknown. Data came from immunoSEQ multiplex PCR; TCRdb stores just in-frame clones and leaves some out. The sample lists over 30,000 clones, 81% occurring once. This CDR3 is built from 12 residues. The data are from a study of radiation and T cells in renal cell carcinoma. The time point was: blood 4 weeks post-SBRT, at nephrectomy. The treatment is: 15 Gy SBRT to primary tumor, nephrectomy 4 weeks later. Nephrectomy followed 15 Gy stereotactic body radiation by 4 weeks. This renal cell carcinoma was of the clear cell type. General study findings and limits: From baseline, blood top tumor clonotypes peaked at 2 weeks post-radiation. Baseline intratumoral clonotype presence is unknown without pretreatment biopsies.

Sequences were derived from blood, sampled from a patient whose treatment included radiotherapy and nephrectomy. The clonotype was recovered from a man between 60 and 75 years old with renal cell carcinoma. J is TRBJ1-1 and V is TRBV12-2. TRBV12-2 is termed a pseudogene. DNA of the CDR3: TGTGCCAGCAGCTTGGATGGTCGAGGAGCTTTCTTT. This translates into CASSLDGRGAFF.